This record concerns one TCR beta chain sequence. Its antigen is unidentified. The data originate from a study of cytomegalovirus exposure and HLA in healthy donors. Study as a whole: In a later analysis, the approximately 120 validation repertoires were reported to have used the same platform as the approximately 690 first-cohort repertoires. Regarding the study as a whole: Cytomegalovirus status, reportedly, was diagnosed with high specificity and sensitivity by the classifier.

The length of the CDR3 is 15 residues. In germline, CDR1 is KGHSH, CDR2 LQKENI. The J segment lost 7 bases and the V segment lost 3 bases, leaving 8 bases of the junction unmatched. Measured with immunoSEQ multiplex PCR; TCRdb has only the in-frame clones, and not every one. The sample holds 200,000 to 250,000 clones, around 78% seen once. The gene calls are TRBV18 and TRBJ2-1; 8 bases match TRBD1. The clonotype comes from a woman between 18 and 30 years old in good health and CMV-seronegative. The sequenced material came from PBMCs. The CDR3 DNA reads TGTGCCAGCTCACCCCCGGGACAGGTGTCGAATGAGCAGTTCTTC. It translates to CASSPPGQVSNEQFF. The full variable domain, its missing parts supplied by reference TRBV18 and TRBJ2-1, is NAGVMQNPRHLVRRRGQEARLRCSPMKGHSHVYWYRQLPEEGLKFMVYLQKENIIDESGMPKERFSAEFPKEGPSILRIQQVVRGDSAAYFCASSPPGQVSNEQFFGPGTRLTVL.